This T cell receptor (beta chain) derives from a study of T cells in Graves' hyperthyroidism and ophthalmopathy. At the level of the study: The blood sample was taken at first diagnosis, before treatment began.

RNA transcripts yielded amplified TCR beta CDR3 regions. When the TCR CDR3 underwent first-round RT-PCR, the HTBI primer set was used. TCRdb passed the multiplex PCR reads through MiXCR, listing each CDR3 protein once. Of approximately 430,000 distinct CDR3 sequences in the sample, approximately 14% were seen once. This clonotype was seen repeatedly, ten times or more. Its specificity is unknown. Study-wide findings and caveats: A 13 V-J signature model discriminated ophthalmopathy versus stable hyperthyroidism.

The germline V gene has CDR1 MNHNS and CDR2 SASEGT. Trimming left V 5 bases short and J 6 bases short, with 11 bases between. This CDR3 has 13 amino acids. PBMCs were sourced from around 10 ml fresh peripheral blood. The source is a woman aged 18-35 years with Graves' hyperthyroidism. The chain combines TRBV6-1 with TRBJ1-3, with D perhaps matching TRBD1 (5 bases). Source material: blood. This chain's CDR3 is CASSRGLLNTIYF. The CDR3 region has the DNA TGTGCCAGCAGTCGGGGACTCCTAAACACCATATATTTT.